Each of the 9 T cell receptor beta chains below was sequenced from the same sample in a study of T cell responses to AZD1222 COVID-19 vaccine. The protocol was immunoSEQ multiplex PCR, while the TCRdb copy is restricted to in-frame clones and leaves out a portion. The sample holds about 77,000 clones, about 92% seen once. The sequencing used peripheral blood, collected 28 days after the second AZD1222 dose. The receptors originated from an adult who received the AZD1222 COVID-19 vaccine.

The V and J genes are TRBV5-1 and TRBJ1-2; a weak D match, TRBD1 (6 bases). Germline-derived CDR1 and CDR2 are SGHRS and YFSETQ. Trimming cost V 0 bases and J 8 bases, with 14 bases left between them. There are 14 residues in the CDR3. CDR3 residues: CASSLAGGAGGYTF. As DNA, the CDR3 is TGCGCCAGCAGCTTGGCCGGGGGGGCTGGCGGCTACACCTTC.

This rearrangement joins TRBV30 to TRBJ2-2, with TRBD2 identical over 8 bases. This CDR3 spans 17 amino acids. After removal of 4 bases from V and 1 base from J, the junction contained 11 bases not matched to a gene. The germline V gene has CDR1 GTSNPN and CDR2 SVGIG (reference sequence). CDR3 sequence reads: CAWMGPGRAGNTGELFF. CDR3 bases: TGTGCCTGGATGGGTCCCGGGAGGGCCGGGAACACCGGGGAGCTGTTTTTT.

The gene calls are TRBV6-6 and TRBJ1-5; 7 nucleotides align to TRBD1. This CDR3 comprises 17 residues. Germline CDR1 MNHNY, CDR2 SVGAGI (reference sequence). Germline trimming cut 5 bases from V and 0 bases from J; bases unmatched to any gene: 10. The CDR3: CASSQGGPRVSNQPQHF. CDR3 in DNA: TGTGCCAGCAGTCAGGGGGGGCCAAGGGTTAGCAATCAGCCCCAGCATTTT.

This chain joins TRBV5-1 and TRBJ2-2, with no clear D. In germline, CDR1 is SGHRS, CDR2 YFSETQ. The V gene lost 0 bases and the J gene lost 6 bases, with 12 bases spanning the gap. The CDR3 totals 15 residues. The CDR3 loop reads CASSLGTTYSGELFF. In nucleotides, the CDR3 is TGCGCCAGCAGCTTGGGGACCACGTATTCCGGGGAGCTGTTTTTT.

The CDR3 bases are TGTGCCACCAGTCGGCCGGGAACATCCTACGAGCAGTACTTC. It yields the protein CATSRPGTSYEQYF. The chain is built from TRBV24-1 and TRBJ2-7, with TRBD2 as a possible D gene (5 bases). V lost 6 bases and J lost 1, with 12 bases in between. Germline V gene sequence: CDR1 KGHDR, CDR2 SFDVKD. The CDR3 is made up of 14 amino acids.

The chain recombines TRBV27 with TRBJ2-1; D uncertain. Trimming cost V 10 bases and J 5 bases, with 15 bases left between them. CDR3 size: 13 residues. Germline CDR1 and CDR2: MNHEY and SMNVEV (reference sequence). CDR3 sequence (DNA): TGTGCCACCAGACCGCTGGGAAACAATGAGCAGTTCTTC. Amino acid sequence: CATRPLGNNEQFF.

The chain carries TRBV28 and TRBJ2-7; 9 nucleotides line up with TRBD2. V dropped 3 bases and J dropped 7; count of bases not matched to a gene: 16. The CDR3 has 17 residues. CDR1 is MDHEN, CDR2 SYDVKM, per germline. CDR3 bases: TGTGCCAGCAGTTTGTTTAGGGGTCTAGCGGGGTTCAATGAGCAGTACTTC. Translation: CASSLFRGLAGFNEQYF.

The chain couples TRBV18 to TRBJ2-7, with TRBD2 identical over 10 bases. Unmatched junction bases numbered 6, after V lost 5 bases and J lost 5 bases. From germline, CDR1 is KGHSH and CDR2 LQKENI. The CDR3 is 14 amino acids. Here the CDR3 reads CASSSRLAGDEQYF. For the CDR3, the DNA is TGTGCCAGCTCATCTCGACTAGCGGGCGACGAGCAGTACTTC.

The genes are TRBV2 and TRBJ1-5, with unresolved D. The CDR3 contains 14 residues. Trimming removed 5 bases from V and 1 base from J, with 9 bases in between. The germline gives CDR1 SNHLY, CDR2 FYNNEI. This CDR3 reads CASSREGSNQPQHF. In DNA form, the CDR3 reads TGTGCCAGCAGTCGGGAGGGAAGCAATCAGCCCCAGCATTTT.